The 16 T cell receptor beta chains listed next were all sequenced from one sample in a study of molecular identifiers for immune sequencing clone quantification. MiXCR, run by TCRdb on the PCR reads, gives a single entry per CDR3 protein. The sample lists hundreds of thousands of distinct CDR3 sequences; 15% to 20% were seen once. The sequenced material came from naive CD8+ T cells from blood, with Jurkat cell RNA spiked in. Subset noted: FACS-sorted CD8+CD4-CCR7+CD45RA+ naive T cells. The receptors shown here come from a human donor in good health. Some libraries in this study had Jurkat cell RNA spiked in.

At least ten counts were recorded for this clonotype. DNA for the CDR3: TGCAGTGCTAGAGATCCCGGCGGGGGACTAGCCAAAAACATTCAGTACTTC. Its translation: CSARDPGGGLAKNIQYF. The chain carries TRBV20-1 and TRBJ2-4; 7 nucleotides match TRBD2. V lost 0 bases, J lost 0 bases, and 8 bases stayed unmatched. Germline V gives CDR1 DFQATT, CDR2 SNEGSKA (reference sequence). The CDR3 loop spans 17 amino acids.

The chain uses TRBV12-3 or TRBV12-4 and TRBJ2-5; 11 bases are a match to TRBD1. The CDR3 is made up of 18 amino acids. The junction had 17 bases not matched to a gene; V was cut back by 6 bases and J by 5 bases. CDR3 sequence (DNA): TGTGCCAGCAGCCACACACTGGACAGGGGGCGAAATTGGGAGACCCAGTACTTC. Protein sequence: CASSHTLDRGRNWETQYF.

The CDR3 DNA follows: TGTGCCAGCAGCTCCTTCGGAGGTGAAAAACTGTTTTTT. It translates to CASSSFGGEKLFF. The chain carries TRBV7-6 and TRBJ1-4; D gene unclear. The ends were cut back, 4 bases at V and 7 bases at J, with 10 bases in the middle. Looked up from germline, CDR1 is SGHVS and CDR2 is FNYEAQ. This CDR3 has 13 amino acids.

This clonotype occurred many times. J is TRBJ2-3 and V is TRBV5-1; weak D call: TRBD2 (6 bases). Trimming cost V 1 base and J 2 bases, with 14 bases left between them. Germline assignment: CDR1 SGHRS and CDR2 YFSETQ. This CDR3 has 16 amino acids. The CDR3, as DNA: TGCGCCAGCAGCTTGTCTGTAGCGGTGAACACAGATACGCAGTATTTT. Amino acids: CASSLSVAVNTDTQYF.

About this clonotype itself: This CDR3 fails to terminate in the conserved phenylalanine or tryptophan, so it likely reflects a read error. The genes are TRBV30 and TRBJ2-7; D perhaps matches TRBD1 (5 bases). The germline CDR1 and CDR2 sequences are GTSNPN and SVGIG (reference sequence). The CDR3 length is 12 residues. Trimming removed 1 base from V and 3 bases from J, with 7 bases in between. The CDR3 sequence is CAWSGQSYEQYL. Here the CDR3 DNA reads TGTGCCTGGAGTGGACAGAGCTACGAGCAGTACCTC.

This clonotype was seen many times. The gene calls are TRBV19 and TRBJ2-1; 12 nucleotides align to TRBD2. CDR1 LNHDA and CDR2 SQIVND come from the germline V gene (reference sequence). V lost 1 base and J lost 7; bases outside the gene matches: 5. This CDR3 region has 16 residues. CDR3 coding DNA: TGTGCCAGTAGTATAGCTCCTAGCGGGAGGGATAATGAGCAGTTCTTC. This codes for CASSIAPSGRDNEQFF.

Comments on this clonotype: This may come from a read error, since a much larger clone is one base off. The V call is TRBV6-5, the J call TRBJ2-3, with D unresolved. The CDR3 totals 15 residues. Trimming shortened V by 8 bases and J by 0 bases, and 15 bases separated the two germline ends. In germline, CDR1 is MNHEY, CDR2 SVGAGI. In DNA form, the CDR3 reads TGTGCCAGCGGTTCCCTGGCCCCTAGCACAGATACGCAGTATTTT. Residues: CASGSLAPSTDTQYF.

This clonotype came up many times. The V and J genes are TRBV4-3 and TRBJ1-1; D gene ambiguous. Trimming cost V 0 bases and J 3 bases, with 11 bases left between them. Germline CDR1 LGHNA, CDR2 YSLEER. CDR3 length equals 15 residues. CDR3 in amino acids: CASSQEVADDTEAFF. CDR3 coding DNA: TGCGCCAGCAGCCAAGAAGTTGCCGATGACACTGAAGCTTTCTTT.

This rearrangement joins TRBV3-1 to TRBJ2-7; D unresolved. This CDR3 spans 12 amino acids. CDR1 and CDR2 from the germline V gene are LGHDT and YNNKEL (reference sequence). V lost 4 bases to trimming and J lost 7 bases, with 11 bases between them. The DNA for the CDR3 is TGTGCCAGCAGCCTGAGATTGGGAGAGCAGTACTTC. This gives the protein CASSLRLGEQYF.

Concerning this clonotype itself: This could be a read error, since a much larger clone is one nucleotide away. V and J are TRBV4-3 and TRBJ1-5; D is possibly TRBD1 (6 bases). The germline V gene encodes CDR1 LGHNA and CDR2 YSLEER. The CDR3 consists of 15 residues. CDR3 coding DNA: TGCGCCAGCAGCCACTTCGTGGGGGCTGGGCAGCCCCGGCATTTT. It yields the protein CASSHFVGAGQPRHF.

This clonotype was counted ten times or more. The chain couples TRBV4-2 to TRBJ1-2; TRBD1 is a possible D gene (5 bases). CDR1 is LGHNA and CDR2 is YNFKEQ in the germline V gene. Between the trimmed V and J ends, which lost 1 base and 8 bases, there was a span of 8 bases. The CDR3 consists of 12 residues. The CDR3 spells CASSQGGAGYTF. CDR3 sequence (DNA): TGTGCCAGCAGCCAAGGAGGGGCCGGCTACACCTTC.

The table lists this clonotype with many counts. This rearrangement joins TRBV15 to TRBJ2-3; the D is unclear. V was pared by 3 bases and J by 6 bases, with 7 bases between. This CDR3 region has 12 residues. Germline V CDR1 and CDR2: LNHNV, YYDKDF (reference sequence). DNA of the CDR3: TGTGCCACCAGCAGCCGGGCGGATACGCAGTATTTT. Amino acids: CATSSRADTQYF.

This clonotype was picked up many times. The chain couples TRBV12-5 to TRBJ1-6; TRBD1 matches 9 bases. The J segment lost 7 bases and the V segment lost 1 base, leaving 2 bases of the junction unmatched. The CDR3 spans 15 residues. The germline V gene has CDR1 LGHNT and CDR2 FRNRAP. The CDR3 bases are TGTGCTAGTGGTTTGGCAGGGACAGGGAATTCACCCCTCCACTTT. It encodes CASGLAGTGNSPLHF.

The V call is TRBV5-1, the J call TRBJ1-1; D is uncertain. The CDR3 is made up of 15 amino acids. CDR1 SGHRS and CDR2 YFSETQ come from the germline V gene. V lost 0 bases and J 1 base, leaving 10 bases between the germline ends. CDR3 in DNA: TGCGCCAGCAGCTTGGCCTTAGTTGGGAACACTGAAGCTTTCTTT. This gives the protein CASSLALVGNTEAFF.

This clonotype was counted ten times or more. CDR3: CASSLDGNYEQYF. In DNA, the CDR3 is TGCGCCAGCAGCCTTGACGGGAACTACGAGCAGTACTTC. V and J are TRBV5-1 and TRBJ2-7, with D perhaps matching TRBD2 (5 bases). Between the trimmed V and J ends, which lost 4 bases and 3 bases, there was a span of 11 bases. The CDR3 totals 13 residues. Per germline, CDR1 SGHRS and CDR2 YFSETQ.

This clonotype was seen only a few times. The rearrangement joins TRBV4-1 to TRBJ1-1, with D perhaps TRBD1 (5 bases). The V end lost 2 bases, the J end lost 0 bases, and 13 bases lay between the germline ends. CDR3 length: 16 amino acids. CDR1 MGHRA and CDR2 YSYEKL come from the germline V gene. The chain's CDR3 is CASSQRIGTLNTEAFF. The CDR3 bases are TGCGCCAGCAGCCAAAGGATCGGGACCCTGAACACTGAAGCTTTCTTT.